A selection of T cell receptor beta chains follows, all from one sample in a study of blood T cells in healthy people across ages. One entry per CDR3 protein, called by TCRdb with MiXCR from the 5' RACE reads. The sample includes roughly 500,000 distinct CDR3 sequences, 20% to 30% of them seen just once. These data were likewise used in another study, on T cells of mothers and their children.

The material sequenced was blood. The receptors shown here come from a boy aged 5 to 17 in good health. CDR3s include the opening cysteine and the closing phenylalanine or tryptophan. Fields, in order: CDR3 protein, V gene, clone size, J gene. The size entry is marked missing in some rows and otherwise reads once, few, many or a size class.

CDR3aa: CASSLLPAVGKLFF
v_gene: TRBV6-1
abundance: -
j_gene: TRBJ1-4

CDR3aa: CASSYSGEAYNEQFF
v_gene: TRBV6-2/TRBV6-3
abundance: few
j_gene: TRBJ2-1

CDR3aa: CASSLNRIYEQYF
v_gene: TRBV28
abundance: -
j_gene: TRBJ2-7

CDR3aa: CAIRPGQGLHYEQYF
v_gene: TRBV10-3
abundance: many
j_gene: TRBJ2-7

CDR3aa: CASSYDGLEVPRNEQFF
v_gene: TRBV6-2/TRBV6-3
abundance: -
j_gene: TRBJ2-1

CDR3aa: CASSLSQGGYEQYF
v_gene: TRBV27
abundance: -
j_gene: TRBJ2-7

CDR3aa: CASSLQDTGKEKLFF
v_gene: TRBV13
abundance: few
j_gene: TRBJ1-4

CDR3aa: CATSRDPSSHNSPLHF
v_gene: TRBV15
abundance: -
j_gene: TRBJ1-6

CDR3aa: CAISDTGTHTGELFF
v_gene: TRBV10-3
abundance: -
j_gene: TRBJ2-2

CDR3aa: CASTFDSYEQYF
v_gene: TRBV7-9
abundance: -
j_gene: TRBJ2-7

CDR3aa: CASSLDLANYGYTF
v_gene: TRBV7-2
abundance: -
j_gene: TRBJ1-2

CDR3aa: CASSERGDFNEKLFF
v_gene: TRBV6-1
abundance: -
j_gene: TRBJ1-4

CDR3aa: CASSSEGQGAYEQYF
v_gene: TRBV28
abundance: few
j_gene: TRBJ2-7

CDR3aa: CASSLRGGGITNEQFF
v_gene: TRBV7-2
abundance: -
j_gene: TRBJ2-1

CDR3aa: CASSPSGRNEQFF
v_gene: TRBV12-3/TRBV12-4
abundance: -
j_gene: TRBJ2-1

CDR3aa: CASSDGTSGILETQYF
v_gene: TRBV2
abundance: few
j_gene: TRBJ2-5

CDR3aa: CASSLVTGDTYEQYF
v_gene: TRBV7-8
abundance: -
j_gene: TRBJ2-7

CDR3aa: CASSMRGALEETQYF
v_gene: TRBV9
abundance: -
j_gene: TRBJ2-5

CDR3aa: CASSEGDGAPGPLHF
v_gene: TRBV6-1
abundance: few
j_gene: TRBJ1-6

CDR3aa: CASSLELIGKGNEQFF
v_gene: TRBV5-1
abundance: -
j_gene: TRBJ2-1

CDR3aa: CASSNRDRGNYGYTF
v_gene: TRBV5-1
abundance: few
j_gene: TRBJ1-2

CDR3aa: CASSWVRSSYNEQFF
v_gene: TRBV11-3
abundance: few
j_gene: TRBJ2-1

CDR3aa: CASSLVFSGYTF
v_gene: TRBV5-6
abundance: -
j_gene: TRBJ1-2

CDR3aa: CSGRDSGELFF
v_gene: TRBV29-1
abundance: -
j_gene: TRBJ2-2

CDR3aa: CSAFFNGNIQYF
v_gene: TRBV20-1
abundance: once
j_gene: TRBJ2-4

CDR3aa: CASSYKGTGGFYEQYF
v_gene: TRBV6-2/TRBV6-3
abundance: -
j_gene: -

CDR3aa: CCVEGGNPTYEQYF
v_gene: TRBV29-1
abundance: few
j_gene: TRBJ2-7

CDR3aa: CAIRTDRGPNGYTF
v_gene: TRBV10-3
abundance: few
j_gene: TRBJ1-2

CDR3aa: CASRRDRERPYRSYEQYF
v_gene: TRBV6-2/TRBV6-3
abundance: few
j_gene: -

CDR3aa: CASSFRDSTLLNTEAFF
v_gene: TRBV7-2
abundance: -
j_gene: TRBJ1-1

CDR3aa: CASSLPGRTNEKLFF
v_gene: TRBV28
abundance: -
j_gene: TRBJ1-4

CDR3aa: CAISESGMGETQYF
v_gene: TRBV10-3
abundance: few
j_gene: TRBJ2-5

CDR3aa: CSAPTSGGFQETQYF
v_gene: TRBV20-1
abundance: -
j_gene: TRBJ2-5

CDR3aa: CSVELGQGNTGELFF
v_gene: TRBV29-1
abundance: many
j_gene: TRBJ2-2

CDR3aa: CASSPRGSNTGELFF
v_gene: TRBV11-2
abundance: -
j_gene: TRBJ2-2

CDR3aa: CASSQEGGTSNVQYF
v_gene: TRBV4-1
abundance: few
j_gene: TRBJ2-4

CDR3aa: CASVGRENIQYF
v_gene: TRBV7-9
abundance: -
j_gene: TRBJ2-4

CDR3aa: CSVEDRGTKGDIQYF
v_gene: TRBV29-1
abundance: many
j_gene: TRBJ2-4

CDR3aa: CASSSAEYEQYF
v_gene: TRBV6-2/TRBV6-3
abundance: -
j_gene: TRBJ2-7

CDR3aa: CASTLTSGSTFGEQFF
v_gene: TRBV5-1
abundance: many
j_gene: -

CDR3aa: CASSLASAVQETQYF
v_gene: TRBV7-8
abundance: -
j_gene: TRBJ2-5

CDR3aa: CSARVVDPDSYEQYF
v_gene: TRBV20-1
abundance: -
j_gene: -

CDR3aa: CASSYRSGLGGDTQYF
v_gene: TRBV6-5
abundance: few
j_gene: TRBJ2-3

CDR3aa: CASRDGGNEQFF
v_gene: TRBV27
abundance: -
j_gene: -

CDR3aa: CASSQGPVSGTAIYF
v_gene: TRBV5-1
abundance: -
j_gene: TRBJ1-3

CDR3aa: CASSHGATDTQYF
v_gene: TRBV27
abundance: few
j_gene: TRBJ2-3